This TCR beta chain was profiled in a study of metastatic and nonmetastatic thyroid tumors. Across the study: Repertoire comparisons spanned blood and tumor or nodule tissue from malignant and benign thyroid patients.

Regarding this clone: Its antigen remains unknown.

Before thyroid surgery, none of the patients had received any treatment. Looked up from germline, CDR1 is LGHDT and CDR2 is YNNKEL (reference sequence). The CDR3 has 15 residues. J lost 5 bases, V lost 8 bases, and 8 bases had no gene match. Broader study findings: The study reportedly found significantly higher TCR beta diversity in malignant thyroid tumors than benign nodules, in blood and tumor.

As handled by the study authors: The distant-metastasis classifier for papillary thyroid cancer was built from CDR3 differences across clinicopathological groups. TCRdb called clones again from the PCR reads with MiXCR. In this record, the V and J calls reflect TCRdb's handling and not the investigators' own analysis. The sample lists 15,000 to 20,000 clones; 15% to 19% were seen once. Sequencing was performed on blood. This sequence joins TRBV3-1 and TRBJ2-2, with 10 bases that match TRBD2. This TCR derives from a female donor with papillary thyroid cancer or a benign thyroid nodule (not recorded which). Some clones in this sample may be carry-over from other donors' samples. CDR3 sequence reads: CASRGLAALTGELFF. The CDR3, as DNA: TGTGCCAGCCGAGGACTAGCGGCCCTAACCGGGGAGCTGTTTTTT. Supplemented by reference TRBV3-1 and TRBJ2-2, the full variable domain reads DTAVSQTPKYLVTQMGNDKSIKCEQNLGHDTMYWYKQDSKKFLKIMFSYNNKELIINETVPNRFSPKSPDKAHLNLHINSLELGDSAVYFCASRGLAALTGELFFGEGSRLTVL.